The source of this T cell receptor beta chain is a study of molecular identifiers for immune sequencing clone quantification (dated by TCRdb to between 2017 and 2018). Context from the whole study: For a replicate experiment, RNA from around 20,000 or 100,000 naive CD8 T cells was divided into five aliquots, of which four were sequenced. CD8 T cells were used in a methods study to benchmark molecular-identifier clustering-based TCR repertoire sequencing (MIDCIRS) and TCR RNA copy counting.

Naive CD8 T cell libraries were made from roughly 18,000 to 920,000 sorted cells using 10%, 30% or 50% of purified RNA. Naive CD8 T cells, defined as CD8+CD4-CCR7+CD45RA+, were FACS-sorted into RLT Plus buffer on a BD FACSAria II. To test detection sensitivity, Jurkat RNA equal to over nine TCR copies was added to samples of about 20,000-1,100,000 naive CD8 T cells. CD8 T cells were enriched using RosetteSep CD8+ T Cell Enrichment Cocktail and Ficoll-Paque, and the enriched cells then underwent ACK red cell lysis. Overall study results and their limits: Spiked-in Jurkat TCR RNA equivalent to a single cell was reported to be detectable even among 980,000 or so naive CD8 T cells. The sizes of highly expanded clones could end up underestimated when identical TCR molecules share a barcode. Modeling indicated around 3 TCR RNA copies recovered per cell, compared with about 9.7 by digital PCR, which implies a capture efficiency of 25% to 35%. Spiked-in Jurkat TCR RNA (approximately 10 copies' worth), which is not part of the donor repertoire, was contained in the naive libraries. When barcode sub-clustering was omitted, TCR diversity was inflated by chimeric consensus sequences, with chimeras reaching as high as 47%. In CMV-specific effector cells, clones with more than 20 RNA copies contained over 99% of molecules, whereas in naive cells such clones contained under 1% of molecules.

Library generation was performed with PCR. Instrument used: NextSeq 500. Bulk TCR libraries were made following a previously described method, with the TCR primers given in Table S5. The Qiagen AllPrep DNA/RNA kit was used to purify total RNA. Reads from multiple sequencing runs of the same library were pooled before analysis. On the authors' methods: Reads were retained only if an exact TCR constant sequence was present, and the retained reads were trimmed to 150 nt and grouped according to their 12-nt molecular barcodes. Reads inside each barcode group were sub-clustered using a 15% Levenshtein threshold, and a quality-weighted consensus sequence was constructed for each RNA molecule. Non-functional sequences were removed, as were lower-count sequences one edit away from another. Based on a fit of two negative binomial distributions, barcode sub-clusters having less than 20% of the maximum read count were discarded. TCRdb reanalyzed the raw reads on its own, using fastp at Q25 for trimming and MiXCR for clone calling, and kept in-frame beta chains. Rows are combined by CDR3 protein, so each entry shows the most common genes and DNA. The V and J calls and clone size are TCRdb's, not the authors'. The sample table lists 45,000 to 55,000 distinct CDR3 sequences, just over 35% of them with a count of one. Around 4% of the sample belongs to the ten largest clones.

This clonotype showed up just a few times. Its antigen has not been determined. A much bigger clone sits one base away, suggesting this may be a read error. The CDR3 contains 17 residues, cysteine and phenylalanine counted. Only the CDR3 region is kept as DNA, spanning 51 bases read in frame from base 1. The germline V gene sets CDR1 to SGHRS and CDR2 to YFSETQ. This TCR was recovered from a human donor in good health. Some libraries in this study had Jurkat cell RNA spiked in. Sequencing was carried out using naive CD8+ T cells from blood, with Jurkat cell RNA spiked in. The label giving this sample's cell subset or site can be read as: FACS-sorted CD8+CD4-CCR7+CD45RA+ naive T cells. The sequence links TRBV5-1 to TRBJ1-4; the best D guess is TRBD1, with 5 bases matching. The nucleotide sequence is TGCGCCAGCAGGTGGGACGACAAAGGAGCAACTTATGAAAAACTGTTTTTT. This yields the protein CASRWDDKGATYEKLFF. Joined to the reference TRBV5-1 and TRBJ1-4 proteins, this CDR3 gives the full variable domain: KAGVTQTPRYLIKTRGQQVTLSCSPISGHRSVSWYQQTPGQGLQFLFEYFSETQRNKGNFPGRFSGRQFSNSRSEMNVSTLELGDSALYLCASRWDDKGATYEKLFFGSGTQLSVL.